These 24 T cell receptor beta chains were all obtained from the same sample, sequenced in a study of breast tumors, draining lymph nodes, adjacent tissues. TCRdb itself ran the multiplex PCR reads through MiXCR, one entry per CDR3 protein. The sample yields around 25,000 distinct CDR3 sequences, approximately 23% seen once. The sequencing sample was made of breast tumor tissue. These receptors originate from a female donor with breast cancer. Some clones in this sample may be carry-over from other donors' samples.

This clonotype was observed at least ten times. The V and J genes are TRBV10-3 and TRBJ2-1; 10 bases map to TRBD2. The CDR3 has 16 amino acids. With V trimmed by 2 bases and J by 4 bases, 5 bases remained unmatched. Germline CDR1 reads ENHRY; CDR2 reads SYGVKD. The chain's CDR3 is CAISELAGVSYNEQFF. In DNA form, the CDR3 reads TGTGCCATCAGTGAGCTAGCGGGAGTTTCATACAATGAGCAGTTCTTC.

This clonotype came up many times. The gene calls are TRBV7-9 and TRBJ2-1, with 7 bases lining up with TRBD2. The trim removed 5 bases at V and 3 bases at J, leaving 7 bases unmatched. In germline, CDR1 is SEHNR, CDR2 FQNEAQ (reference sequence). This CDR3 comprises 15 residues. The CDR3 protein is CASSTLREIYNEQFF. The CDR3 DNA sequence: TGTGCCAGCAGCACACTGCGGGAGATCTACAATGAGCAGTTCTTC.

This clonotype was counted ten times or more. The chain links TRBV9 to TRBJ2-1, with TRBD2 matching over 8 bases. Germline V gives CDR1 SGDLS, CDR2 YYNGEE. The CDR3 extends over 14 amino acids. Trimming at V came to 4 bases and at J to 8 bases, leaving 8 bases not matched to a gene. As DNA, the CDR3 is TGTGCCAGCAGCTCCCGACTAGCGCGGGATGAGCAGTTCTTC. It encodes CASSSRLARDEQFF.

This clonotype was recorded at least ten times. The CDR3 DNA reads TGCAGTGCTCCTAGGGACTCTCACAATGAGCAGTTCTTC. Its translation: CSAPRDSHNEQFF. J is TRBJ2-1 and V is TRBV20-1; D is perhaps TRBD2 (6 bases). The V end lost 5 bases, the J end lost 5 bases, and 13 bases lay between the germline ends. The germline CDR1 and CDR2 sequences are DFQATT and SNEGSKA (reference sequence). The CDR3 loop spans 13 amino acids.

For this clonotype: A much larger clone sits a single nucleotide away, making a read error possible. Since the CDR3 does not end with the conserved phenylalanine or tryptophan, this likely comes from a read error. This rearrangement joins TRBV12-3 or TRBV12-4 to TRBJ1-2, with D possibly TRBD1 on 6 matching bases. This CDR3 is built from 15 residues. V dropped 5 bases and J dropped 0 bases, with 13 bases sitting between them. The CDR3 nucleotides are TGTGCCAGCAGTAAGGGGGGGGTATCTAACTATGGCTACACCATC. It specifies CASSKGGVSNYGYTI.

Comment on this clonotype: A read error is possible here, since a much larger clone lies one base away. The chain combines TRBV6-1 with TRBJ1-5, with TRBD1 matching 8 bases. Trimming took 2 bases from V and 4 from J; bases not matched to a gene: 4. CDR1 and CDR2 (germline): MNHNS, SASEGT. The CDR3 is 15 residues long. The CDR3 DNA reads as TGTGCCAGCAGTGAAACTGACAGGGGAAATCAGCCCCAGCATTTT. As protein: CASSETDRGNQPQHF.

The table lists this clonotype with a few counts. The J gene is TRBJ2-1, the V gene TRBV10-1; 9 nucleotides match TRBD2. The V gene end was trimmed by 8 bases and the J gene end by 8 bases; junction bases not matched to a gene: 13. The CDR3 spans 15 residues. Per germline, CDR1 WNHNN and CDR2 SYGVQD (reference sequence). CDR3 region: CASAAAGGIFDEQFF. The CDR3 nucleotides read TGCGCCAGCGCCGCAGCGGGAGGCATCTTTGATGAGCAGTTCTTC.

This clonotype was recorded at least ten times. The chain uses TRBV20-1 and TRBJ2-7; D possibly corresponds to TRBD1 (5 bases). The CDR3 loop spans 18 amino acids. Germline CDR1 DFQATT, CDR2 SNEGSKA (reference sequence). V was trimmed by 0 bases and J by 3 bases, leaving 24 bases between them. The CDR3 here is CSARDPRQRMVHLYEQYF. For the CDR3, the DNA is TGCAGTGCTAGAGATCCGAGACAGCGAATGGTACACCTCTACGAGCAGTACTTC.

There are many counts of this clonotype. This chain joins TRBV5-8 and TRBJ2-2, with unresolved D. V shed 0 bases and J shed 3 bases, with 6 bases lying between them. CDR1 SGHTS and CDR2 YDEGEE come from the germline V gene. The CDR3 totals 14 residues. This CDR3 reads CASSLEAYTGELFF. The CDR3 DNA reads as TGTGCCAGCAGCTTGGAGGCCTACACCGGGGAGCTGTTTTTT. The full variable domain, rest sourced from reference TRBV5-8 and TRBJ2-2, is EAGVTQSPTHLIKTRGQQATLRCSPISGHTSVYWYQQALGLGLQFLLWYDEGEERNRGNFPPRFSGRQFPNYSSELNVNALELEDSALYLCASSLEAYTGELFFGEGSRLTVL.

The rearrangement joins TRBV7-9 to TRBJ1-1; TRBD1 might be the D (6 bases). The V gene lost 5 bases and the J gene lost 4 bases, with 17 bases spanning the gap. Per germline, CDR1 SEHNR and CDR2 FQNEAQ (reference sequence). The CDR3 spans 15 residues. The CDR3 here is CASSKGGQRVTEAFF. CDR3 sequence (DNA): TGTGCCAGCAGCAAAGGGGGACAACGGGTCACTGAAGCTTTCTTT.

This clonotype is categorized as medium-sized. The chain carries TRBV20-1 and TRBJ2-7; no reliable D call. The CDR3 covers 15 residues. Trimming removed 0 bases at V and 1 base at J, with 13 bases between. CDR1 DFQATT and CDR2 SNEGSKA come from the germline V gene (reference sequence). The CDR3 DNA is TGCAGTGCTAGAGATCCCCAGCTCCATTCCTACGAGCAGTACTTC. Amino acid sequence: CSARDPQLHSYEQYF.

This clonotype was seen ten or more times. The CDR3 region has the DNA TGTGCCAGTAGTGTTTCCGGGACAGGAACCTACGAGCAGTACTTC. Its translation: CASSVSGTGTYEQYF. The genes are TRBV19 and TRBJ2-7; 8 bases are shared with TRBD1. Trimming cost V 5 bases and J 2 bases; bases outside gene matches: 8. Germline lookup yields CDR1 LNHDA and CDR2 SQIVND (reference sequence). The CDR3 is 15 residues long.

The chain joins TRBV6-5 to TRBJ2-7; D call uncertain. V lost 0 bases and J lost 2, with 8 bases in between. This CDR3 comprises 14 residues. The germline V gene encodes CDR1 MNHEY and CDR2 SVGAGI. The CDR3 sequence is CASSYSDDAYEQYF. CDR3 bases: TGTGCCAGCAGTTACTCGGACGACGCCTACGAGCAGTACTTC.

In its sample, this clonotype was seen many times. The CDR3 coding sequence is TGCAGCGTTGAAAGCGGGGCTGGCTACACCTTC. This codes for CSVESGAGYTF. This chain links TRBV29-1 with TRBJ1-2, with D possibly matching TRBD1 (5 bases). The CDR3 totals 11 residues. Trimming shortened V by 2 bases and J by 7 bases, and 8 bases separated the two germline ends. Germline assignment: CDR1 SQVTM and CDR2 ANQGSEA.

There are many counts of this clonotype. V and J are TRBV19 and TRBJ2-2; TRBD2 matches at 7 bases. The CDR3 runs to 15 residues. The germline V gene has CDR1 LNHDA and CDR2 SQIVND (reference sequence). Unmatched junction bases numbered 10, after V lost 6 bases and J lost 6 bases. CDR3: CASRGGGRTSGELFF. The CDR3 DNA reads TGTGCCAGTAGGGGGGGGGGGAGGACGTCCGGGGAGCTGTTTTTT.

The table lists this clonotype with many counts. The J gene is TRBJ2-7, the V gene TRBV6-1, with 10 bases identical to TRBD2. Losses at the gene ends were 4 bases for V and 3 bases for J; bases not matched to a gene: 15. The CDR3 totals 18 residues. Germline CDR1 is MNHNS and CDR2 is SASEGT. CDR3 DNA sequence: TGTGCCAGCAGTGGTAGTGGGCTAGCGGGAGAACTAGGCTACGAGCAGTACTTC. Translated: CASSGSGLAGELGYEQYF.

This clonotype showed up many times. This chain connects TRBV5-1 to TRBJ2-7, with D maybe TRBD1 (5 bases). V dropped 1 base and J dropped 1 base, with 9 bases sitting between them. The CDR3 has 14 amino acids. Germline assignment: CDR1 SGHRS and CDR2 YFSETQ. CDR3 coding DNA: TGCGCCAGCAGCTTGACAGGAGTTTCCTACGAGCAGTACTTC. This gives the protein CASSLTGVSYEQYF.

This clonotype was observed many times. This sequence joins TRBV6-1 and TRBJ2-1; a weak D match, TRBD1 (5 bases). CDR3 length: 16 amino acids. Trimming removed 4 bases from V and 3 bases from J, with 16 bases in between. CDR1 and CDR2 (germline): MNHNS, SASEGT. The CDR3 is CASSAHRPALYNEQFF. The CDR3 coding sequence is TGTGCCAGCAGTGCCCACAGGCCCGCTCTCTACAATGAGCAGTTCTTC.

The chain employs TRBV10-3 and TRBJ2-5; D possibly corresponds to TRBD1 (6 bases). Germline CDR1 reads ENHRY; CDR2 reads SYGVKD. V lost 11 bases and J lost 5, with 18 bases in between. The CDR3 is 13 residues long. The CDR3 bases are TGTGCCGCTGGGGGCAGGGCAGGGGAGACCCAGTACTTC. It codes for CAAGGRAGETQYF.

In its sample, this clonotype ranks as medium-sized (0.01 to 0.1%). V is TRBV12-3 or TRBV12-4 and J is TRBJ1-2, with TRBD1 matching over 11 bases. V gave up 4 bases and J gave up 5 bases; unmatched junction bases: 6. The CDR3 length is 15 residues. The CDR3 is CASSSSGQGVYGYTF. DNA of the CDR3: TGTGCCAGCAGTTCCTCGGGACAGGGGGTGTATGGCTACACCTTC.

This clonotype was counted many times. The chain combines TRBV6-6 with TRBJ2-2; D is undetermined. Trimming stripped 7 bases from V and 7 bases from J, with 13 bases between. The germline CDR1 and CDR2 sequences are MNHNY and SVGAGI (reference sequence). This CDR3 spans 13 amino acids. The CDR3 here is CASTRTDGGELFF. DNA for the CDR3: TGTGCCAGCACCCGAACTGATGGCGGGGAGCTGTTTTTT.

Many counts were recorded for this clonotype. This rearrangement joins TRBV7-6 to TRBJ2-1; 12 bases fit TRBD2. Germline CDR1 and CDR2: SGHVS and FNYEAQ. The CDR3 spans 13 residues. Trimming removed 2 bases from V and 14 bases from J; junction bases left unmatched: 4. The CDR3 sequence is CASSLQTSGRKFF. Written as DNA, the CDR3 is TGTGCCAGCAGCTTACAAACTAGCGGGAGGAAGTTCTTC.

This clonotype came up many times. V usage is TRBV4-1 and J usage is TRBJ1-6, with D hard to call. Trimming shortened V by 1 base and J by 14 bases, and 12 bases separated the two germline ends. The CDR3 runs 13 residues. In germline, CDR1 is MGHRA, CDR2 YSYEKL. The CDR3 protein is CASSQVIPGTLHF. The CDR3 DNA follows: TGCGCCAGCAGCCAAGTCATCCCTGGGACCCTCCACTTT.

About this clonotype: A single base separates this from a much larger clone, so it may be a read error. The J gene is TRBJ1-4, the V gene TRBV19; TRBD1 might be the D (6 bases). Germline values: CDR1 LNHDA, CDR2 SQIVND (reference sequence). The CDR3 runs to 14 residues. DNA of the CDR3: TGTGCCAGTAGTATACGGGGGGCTAATGAAAAACTGGTTTTT. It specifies CASSIRGANEKLVF.